Below are 6 T cell receptor beta chains sequenced from a single sample in a study of response to subunit inactivated influenza vaccine (dated by TCRdb to between 2017 and 2018). Libraries came from RT-PCR. Data came from an Illumina HiSeq 2500. The public sequencing data were trimmed at Q25 with fastp and processed into clonotypes with MiXCR by TCRdb, which kept only in-frame beta chains. Rows merge per CDR3 protein into single entries with the most common DNA and genes. The sample has roughly 650,000 distinct CDR3 sequences on record, roughly 14% of them singletons. The ten largest clonotypes hold roughly 12% of the sample. The sequencing used PBMCs from blood, collected roughly 13 days after vaccination. Every receptor here comes from a man between 50 and 59 years old who received an inactivated influenza vaccine. Donor details come from another sample of the same person, matched by shared clones.

This clonotype has just a few counts. J is TRBJ2-3 and V is TRBV7-3, with D hard to call. V lost 6 bases and J lost 4, with 17 bases in between. CDR1 SGHTA and CDR2 FQGTGA come from the germline V gene. The CDR3 runs to 15 residues. This chain's CDR3 is CASRYPGLRPDTQYF. The CDR3 nucleotides read TGTGCCAGCAGGTACCCGGGCCTGAGGCCAGATACGCAGTATTTT.

This clonotype was seen a few times. For the CDR3, the DNA is TGTGCCAGCAGCCCGACTAGCGGGGGCGGTGAGCAGTTCTTC. Translating gives CASSPTSGGGEQFF. V gene TRBV7-3 combines with J gene TRBJ2-1; 12 positions match TRBD2. The CDR3 is 14 amino acids. J lost 9 bases, V lost 5 bases, and 5 bases had no gene match. CDR1 is SGHTA and CDR2 is FQGTGA in the germline V gene. The full variable domain, completed using reference TRBV7-3 and TRBJ2-1, is GAGVSQTPSNKVTEKGKYVELRCDPISGHTALYWYRQSLGQGPEFLIYFQGTGAADDSGLPNDRFFAVRPEGSVSTLKIQRTERGDSAVYLCASSPTSGGGEQFFGPGTRLTVL.

There are a few counts of this clonotype. For the CDR3, the DNA is TGTGCCAGCTCACCATCACAGGAGTCGGCTTTCTTT. It is translated as CASSPSQESAFF. The chain carries TRBV18 and TRBJ1-1; D is possibly TRBD1 (5 bases). Germline assignment: CDR1 KGHSH and CDR2 LQKENI. Trimming pared 2 bases from V and 11 bases from J, leaving 12 bases between. The length of the CDR3 is 12 residues. Combining the CDR3 with reference TRBV18 and TRBJ1-1 gives the whole variable domain NAGVMQNPRHLVRRRGQEARLRCSPMKGHSHVYWYRQLPEEGLKFMVYLQKENIIDESGMPKERFSAEFPKEGPSILRIQQVVRGDSAAYFCASSPSQESAFFGQGTRLTVV.

The table lists this clonotype with a few counts. The V and J genes are TRBV7-2 and TRBJ2-1, with D tentatively TRBD2 (5 bases). The germline CDR1 and CDR2 sequences are SGHTA and FQGNSA. The CDR3 spans 12 residues. The V gene lost 6 bases and the J gene lost 9 bases, with 12 bases spanning the gap. Written as DNA, the CDR3 is TGTGCCAGCAGGAATAGCGTTGGTGAGCAGTTCTTC. Amino acid sequence: CASRNSVGEQFF.

This rearrangement joins TRBV28 to TRBJ2-2, with 7 bases lining up with TRBD1. CDR1 is MDHEN, CDR2 SYDVKM, per germline. J was trimmed by 6 bases and V by 5 bases; bases with no gene match: 12. CDR3 length equals 16 residues. CDR3 sequence: CASSPGTARVAGELFF. CDR3 coding DNA: TGTGCCAGCAGTCCAGGGACAGCCCGTGTGGCCGGGGAGCTGTTTTTT.

This clonotype was detected only a few times. This chain links TRBV18 with TRBJ2-1; the D gene is possibly TRBD2 (5 bases). This CDR3 comprises 17 residues. V was clipped by 3 bases and J by 7 bases, with 22 bases between them. Germline CDR1 KGHSH, CDR2 LQKENI. The CDR3 region has the DNA TGTGCCAGCTCACCGGTTGTTGCTAGCTGGGTTGGAAATGAGCAGTTCTTC. Translated, it gives CASSPVVASWVGNEQFF.